This is a list of T cell receptor beta chains from one sample in a study of T cell repertoires in cytomegalovirus infection. One entry per CDR3 protein, called by TCRdb with MiXCR from the reads. Here the sample spans some 680,000 distinct CDR3 sequences, roughly 35% being singletons. The sequencing sample was made of PBMCs. The source of these receptors is a human donor in good health (CMV status not recorded). Some clones in this sample may be carry-over from other donors' samples. CDR3s include the opening cysteine and the closing phenylalanine or tryptophan. D genes are given only for firm matches. The size field is filled for only some rows; it gives once, few, many or a size class.

d_call: TRBD1
j_call: TRBJ2-2
v_call: TRBV12-3/TRBV12-4
clone_size: few
cdr3_nt: TGTGCCAGCAGTTCCTCAGGGGGCGGATGGACCGGGGAGCTGTTTTTT
cdr3_aa: CASSSSGGGWTGELFF

d_call: .
j_call: TRBJ1-2
v_call: TRBV5-3
clone_size: .
cdr3_nt: TGTGCCAGCAGCCTAAACTACCGGGACGGGGGAGATGGCTACACCTTC
cdr3_aa: CASSLNYRDGGDGYTF

d_call: .
j_call: TRBJ1-1
v_call: TRBV28
clone_size: few
cdr3_nt: TGTGCCAGCAGTTTAGGGAGGACCACGGTTGGGAACACTGAAGCTTTCTTT
cdr3_aa: CASSLGRTTVGNTEAFF

d_call: TRBD1
j_call: TRBJ1-2
v_call: TRBV28
clone_size: few
cdr3_nt: TGTGCCAGCAGTTCTCCCGACAGGGGTTACACCTTC
cdr3_aa: CASSSPDRGYTF

d_call: TRBD2
j_call: TRBJ2-7
v_call: TRBV4-1
clone_size: few
cdr3_nt: TGCGCCAGCAGCCAAGATGTCCCTTTGATAGCGGGTTCCCACGAGCAGTACTTC
cdr3_aa: CASSQDVPLIAGSHEQYF

d_call: .
j_call: TRBJ1-2
v_call: TRBV7-8
clone_size: many
cdr3_nt: TGTGCCAGCAGCTTAGATTCCGACGGCCTCTATGGCTACACCTTC
cdr3_aa: CASSLDSDGLYGYTF

d_call: .
j_call: TRBJ1-2
v_call: TRBV28
clone_size: few
cdr3_nt: TGTGCCAGCAGAGGCGGAATCTATGGCTACACCTTC
cdr3_aa: CASRGGIYGYTF

d_call: .
j_call: TRBJ2-7
v_call: TRBV7-6
clone_size: few
cdr3_nt: TGTGCCAGCCTGACCCACGGGGCTTTGATTCTGTCCGGGTCCTACGAGCAGTACTTC
cdr3_aa: CASLTHGALILSGSYEQYF

d_call: .
j_call: TRBJ1-1
v_call: TRBV19
clone_size: .
cdr3_nt: TGTGCCAGTAGTATCTCGGGACATTACACTGAAGCTTTCTTT
cdr3_aa: CASSISGHYTEAFF

d_call: .
j_call: TRBJ1-1
v_call: TRBV4-1
clone_size: .
cdr3_nt: TGTGCCAGCAGCCAAACCACTGAAGCTTTCTTT
cdr3_aa: CASSQTTEAFF

d_call: TRBD1
j_call: TRBJ2-5
v_call: TRBV5-6
clone_size: .
cdr3_nt: TGTGCCAGCAGCACGACAGGGCAAGAGACCCAGTACTTC
cdr3_aa: CASSTTGQETQYF

d_call: .
j_call: TRBJ1-2
v_call: TRBV5-1
clone_size: .
cdr3_nt: TGCGCCAGCAGCTTGGAAATCGACTATGGCTACACCTTC
cdr3_aa: CASSLEIDYGYTF

d_call: .
j_call: TRBJ2-1
v_call: TRBV7-2
clone_size: .
cdr3_nt: TGTGCCAGCAGCTTCGGCCCCCGACCGGGGTACAATGAGCAGTTCTTC
cdr3_aa: CASSFGPRPGYNEQFF

d_call: .
j_call: TRBJ2-7
v_call: TRBV12-3/TRBV12-4
clone_size: .
cdr3_nt: TGTGCCAGCAGTCCCAGCCAGATTGGAGGCTACGAGCAGTACTTC
cdr3_aa: CASSPSQIGGYEQYF

d_call: .
j_call: TRBJ1-3
v_call: TRBV27
clone_size: few
cdr3_nt: TGTGCCAGCAGTTTCCTCCCGACGGCTGGAAACACCATATATTTT
cdr3_aa: CASSFLPTAGNTIYF

d_call: .
j_call: TRBJ1-4
v_call: TRBV7-6
clone_size: many
cdr3_nt: TGTGCCAGCAGCTTAGCCACTTCGACGTACCAGGGGAGTGGGAGTAATGAAAAACTGTTTTTT
cdr3_aa: CASSLATSTYQGSGSNEKLFF

d_call: TRBD2
j_call: TRBJ2-7
v_call: TRBV5-1
clone_size: .
cdr3_nt: TGCGCCAGCAGCCTATCTAGCGGGAGGGACAACGAGCAGTACTTC
cdr3_aa: CASSLSSGRDNEQYF

d_call: .
j_call: TRBJ2-5
v_call: TRBV12-3/TRBV12-4
clone_size: .
cdr3_nt: TGTGCCAGCAGTTTTGGGGGGACCCAGTACTTC
cdr3_aa: CASSFGGTQYF

d_call: TRBD2
j_call: TRBJ2-1
v_call: TRBV11-3
clone_size: .
cdr3_nt: TGTGCCAGCAGCTTGACTAGCGGGGCGTCACCTCTCAACTCGCAGTTCTTC
cdr3_aa: CASSLTSGASPLNSQFF

d_call: .
j_call: TRBJ2-1
v_call: TRBV7-2
clone_size: many
cdr3_nt: TGTGCCAGCAACAAAGGAGACAGAGCCTACAATGAGCAGTTCTTC
cdr3_aa: CASNKGDRAYNEQFF

d_call: TRBD1
j_call: TRBJ1-1
v_call: TRBV27
clone_size: .
cdr3_nt: TGTGCCAGCAGTTTATTGGGGACAGGGCGTGAAGCTTTCTTT
cdr3_aa: CASSLLGTGREAFF

d_call: .
j_call: TRBJ2-2
v_call: TRBV5-5
clone_size: few
cdr3_nt: TGTGCCAGCAGACCCAGGGCGAACACCGGGGAGCTGTTTTTT
cdr3_aa: CASRPRANTGELFF

d_call: TRBD2
j_call: TRBJ2-5
v_call: TRBV27
clone_size: many
cdr3_nt: TGTGCCAGCAGTTTTGGAGCGGGGGGAAGGGAGACCCAGTACTTC
cdr3_aa: CASSFGAGGRETQYF

d_call: TRBD1
j_call: TRBJ2-7
v_call: TRBV7-2
clone_size: few
cdr3_nt: TGTGCCAGCAGCTCCCGGGACAGGGGGGGAGAGCAGTACTTC
cdr3_aa: CASSSRDRGGEQYF

d_call: .
j_call: TRBJ1-1
v_call: TRBV19
clone_size: few
cdr3_nt: TGTGCCAGTATTGAGTTTTTGGGCACTGAAGCTTTCTTT
cdr3_aa: CASIEFLGTEAFF

d_call: .
j_call: TRBJ2-1
v_call: TRBV25-1
clone_size: .
cdr3_nt: TGTGCCAGCACTGGGAACTCGGCCCGGAATGAGCAGTTCTTC
cdr3_aa: CASTGNSARNEQFF

d_call: TRBD2
j_call: TRBJ2-1
v_call: TRBV24-1
clone_size: few
cdr3_nt: TGTGCCACCAGTGATTCTAGCGGGGGAGAACCTAGCTCCTACAATGAGCAGTTCTTC
cdr3_aa: CATSDSSGGEPSSYNEQFF

d_call: .
j_call: TRBJ1-1
v_call: TRBV28
clone_size: few
cdr3_nt: TGTGCCAGCAGCCCTCAGGAAGGGGTTGGCGCTTTCTTT
cdr3_aa: CASSPQEGVGAFF

d_call: .
j_call: TRBJ2-3
v_call: TRBV5-1
clone_size: few
cdr3_nt: TGCGCCAGCAGCTTACAGGTGGGACCTAGCACAGATACGCAGTATTTT
cdr3_aa: CASSLQVGPSTDTQYF

d_call: .
j_call: TRBJ2-7
v_call: TRBV29-1
clone_size: .
cdr3_nt: TGCAGCGTTGAAGGTTCCTCCTACGAGCAGTACTTC
cdr3_aa: CSVEGSSYEQYF

d_call: .
j_call: TRBJ2-5
v_call: TRBV12-3/TRBV12-4
clone_size: .
cdr3_nt: TGTGCCAGCAGTTTCCGGTTGTCTGAGACCCAGTACTTC
cdr3_aa: CASSFRLSETQYF

d_call: TRBD2
j_call: TRBJ2-7
v_call: TRBV5-6
clone_size: .
cdr3_nt: TGTGCCAGCAGCCCGGGGGGGAGAGGAACCTACGAGCAGTACTTC
cdr3_aa: CASSPGGRGTYEQYF

d_call: TRBD2
j_call: TRBJ2-1
v_call: TRBV28
clone_size: .
cdr3_nt: TGTGCCAGCAGTTTACCCCGGGGTAGCGGGAGGCCCGGGCGGATCAATGAGCAGTTCTTC
cdr3_aa: CASSLPRGSGRPGRINEQFF

d_call: TRBD1
j_call: TRBJ2-6
v_call: TRBV19
clone_size: .
cdr3_nt: TGTGCCAGTAGTGGCCGGGACAGGAGCTCTGGGGCCAACGTCCTGACTTTC
cdr3_aa: CASSGRDRSSGANVLTF

d_call: .
j_call: TRBJ1-5
v_call: TRBV6-5
clone_size: few
cdr3_nt: TGTGCCAGCAGTCCCCGGTGGGGCGGCAGCAATCAGCCCCAGCATTTT
cdr3_aa: CASSPRWGGSNQPQHF

d_call: TRBD2
j_call: TRBJ2-2
v_call: TRBV7-6
clone_size: many
cdr3_nt: TGTGCCAGCAGCTTAGTGGGGACTAGCGGGAGCACCGGGGAGCTGTTTTTT
cdr3_aa: CASSLVGTSGSTGELFF

d_call: .
j_call: TRBJ2-5
v_call: TRBV28
clone_size: few
cdr3_nt: TGTGCCAGCAGTTTTTCCGGGACGGCAAAAGAGACCCAGTACTTC
cdr3_aa: CASSFSGTAKETQYF

d_call: .
j_call: TRBJ2-7
v_call: TRBV6-1
clone_size: .
cdr3_nt: TGTGCCAGCAGTGAACATGGGCTAAGTTTTCAGCAGTACTTC
cdr3_aa: CASSEHGLSFQQYF

d_call: .
j_call: TRBJ2-1
v_call: TRBV5-5
clone_size: .
cdr3_nt: TGTGCCAGCAGCTCCAGTGTTGGCTCCTACAATGAGCAGTTCTTC
cdr3_aa: CASSSSVGSYNEQFF

d_call: .
j_call: TRBJ1-5
v_call: TRBV12-3/TRBV12-4
clone_size: few
cdr3_nt: TGTGCCAGCAGTAGAGGGGGGGGCTCCCCGATGTGGCCCCAGCATTTT
cdr3_aa: CASSRGGGSPMWPQHF

d_call: TRBD1
j_call: TRBJ2-5
v_call: TRBV25-1
clone_size: .
cdr3_nt: TGTGCCAGCAGTTATACAGGGGGCGTAGAGACCCAGTACTTC
cdr3_aa: CASSYTGGVETQYF

d_call: .
j_call: TRBJ1-2
v_call: TRBV7-2
clone_size: .
cdr3_nt: TGTGCCAGCAGCTCCAGGGTTGGCTACACCTTC
cdr3_aa: CASSSRVGYTF

d_call: .
j_call: TRBJ1-2
v_call: TRBV20-1
clone_size: few
cdr3_nt: TGCAGTGCAGACCCCGGGACATTTGACTATGGCTACACCTTC
cdr3_aa: CSADPGTFDYGYTF

d_call: TRBD1
j_call: TRBJ1-6
v_call: TRBV2
clone_size: few
cdr3_nt: TGTGCCAGCAGGGAGACAGGGGCATGGTCACCCCTCCACTTT
cdr3_aa: CASRETGAWSPLHF